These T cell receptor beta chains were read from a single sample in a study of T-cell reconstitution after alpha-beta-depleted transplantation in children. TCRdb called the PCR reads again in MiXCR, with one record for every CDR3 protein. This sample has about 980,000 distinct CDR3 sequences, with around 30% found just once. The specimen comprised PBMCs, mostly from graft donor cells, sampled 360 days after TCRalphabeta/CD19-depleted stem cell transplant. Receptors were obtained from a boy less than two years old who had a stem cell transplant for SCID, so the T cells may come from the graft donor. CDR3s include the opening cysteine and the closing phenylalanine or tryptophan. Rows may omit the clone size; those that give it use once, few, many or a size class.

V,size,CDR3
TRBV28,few,CASSFPGGAVTEAFF
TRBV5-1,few,CASSRGDITDTQYF
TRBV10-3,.,CAISEAARLSYKQYF
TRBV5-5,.,CASSLAPAGDTGELFF
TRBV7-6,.,CASSPSKGTAGPYEQYF
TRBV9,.,CASSVSRQRNTEAFF
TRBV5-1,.,CASSLVSGSGANVLTF
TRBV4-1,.,CASSHLAGPKGNGYTF
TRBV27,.,CASRQSSRRPQYF
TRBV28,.,CASHQGARYGYTF
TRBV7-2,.,CASSWGSGGTDTQYF
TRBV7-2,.,CASGLDRVGGNEQFF
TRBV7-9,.,CASSAGQGKTEAFF
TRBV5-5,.,CASSLTAVQETQYF
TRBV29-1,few,CSVARTGGAGYTF
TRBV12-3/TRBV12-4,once,CASRPSAGADTQYF
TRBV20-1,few,CSARRDRPSYEQYF
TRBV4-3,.,CASSQEAGLAGANVLTF
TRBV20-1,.,CSARPQGTGELFF
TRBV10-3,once,CAFSEIGSGGPTDTQYF
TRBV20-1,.,CSARAGTGAAEQYF
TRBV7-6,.,CASSLDWYTQYF
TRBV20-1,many,CSAVRKIEAFF
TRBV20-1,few,CSASRADLTYEQYF
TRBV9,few,CASSPRGDGVKYEQYF
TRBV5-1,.,CASSLGYRDRDYEQYF
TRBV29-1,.,CSVRGGAGGETQYF
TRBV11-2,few,CASSELGERTDTQYF
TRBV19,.,CASSIRGTNYGYTF
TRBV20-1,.,CSAQQDHGGGYQETQYF
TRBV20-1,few,CSASVGRNEQFF
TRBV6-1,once,CASIRQGIGNQPQHF
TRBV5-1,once,CASSWQGSGEQYF
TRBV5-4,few,CASSLSVGGKIYEQYF
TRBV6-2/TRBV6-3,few,CASGTQSSGELFF
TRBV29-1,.,CSVEQGFDTQYF
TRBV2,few,CASSERLAGVETQYF
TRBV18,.,CASSPRILAADEQFF
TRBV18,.,CASSTLTREQYF
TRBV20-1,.,CSASPGGPNYGYTF
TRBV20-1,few,CSATKGYEQYF
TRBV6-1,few,CASSLDIRYGYTF
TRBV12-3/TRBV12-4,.,CASSLQGYGDTEAFF
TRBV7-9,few,CASKKRGGDRETQYF
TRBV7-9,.,CASSSYTGTQYF
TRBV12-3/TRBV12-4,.,CASSLAGSPLHF
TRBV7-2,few,CASSLPPTNTQYF
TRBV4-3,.,CASSPTRKGIQETQYF
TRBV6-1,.,CASSPGGVQSQYF
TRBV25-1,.,CASSYGTGTASNSPLHF
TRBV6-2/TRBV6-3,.,CASSSPTEPIGEQYF
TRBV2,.,CAKKNVGLAPWADRQFF
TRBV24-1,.,CATSDPRATDTQYF
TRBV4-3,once,CASSQVSAGLNTGELFF